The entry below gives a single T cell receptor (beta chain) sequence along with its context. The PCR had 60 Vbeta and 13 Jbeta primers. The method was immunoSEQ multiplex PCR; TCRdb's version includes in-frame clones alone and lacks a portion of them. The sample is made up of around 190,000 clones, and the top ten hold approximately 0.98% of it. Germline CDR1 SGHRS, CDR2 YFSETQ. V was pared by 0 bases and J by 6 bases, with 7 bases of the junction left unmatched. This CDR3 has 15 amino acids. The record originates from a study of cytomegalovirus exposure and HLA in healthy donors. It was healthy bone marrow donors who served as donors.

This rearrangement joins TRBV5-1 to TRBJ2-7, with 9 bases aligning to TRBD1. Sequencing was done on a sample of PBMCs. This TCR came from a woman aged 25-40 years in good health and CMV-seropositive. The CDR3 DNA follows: TGCGCCAGCAGCTTGGCAAGGACAGGGGAGGGCGAGCAGTACTTC. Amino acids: CASSLARTGEGEQYF.